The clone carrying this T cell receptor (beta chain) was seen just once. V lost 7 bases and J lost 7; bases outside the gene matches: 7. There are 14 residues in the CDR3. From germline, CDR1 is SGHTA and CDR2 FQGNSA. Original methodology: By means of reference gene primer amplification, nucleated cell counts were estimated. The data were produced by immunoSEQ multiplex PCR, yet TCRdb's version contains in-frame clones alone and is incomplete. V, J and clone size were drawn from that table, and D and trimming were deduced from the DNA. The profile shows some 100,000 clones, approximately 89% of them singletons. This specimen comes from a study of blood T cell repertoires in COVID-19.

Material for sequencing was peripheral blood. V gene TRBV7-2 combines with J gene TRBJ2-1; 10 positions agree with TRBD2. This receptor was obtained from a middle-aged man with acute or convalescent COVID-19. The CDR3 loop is CASNTGTSANEQFF. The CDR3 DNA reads TGTGCCAGCAACACCGGGACTAGCGCTAATGAGCAGTTCTTC.